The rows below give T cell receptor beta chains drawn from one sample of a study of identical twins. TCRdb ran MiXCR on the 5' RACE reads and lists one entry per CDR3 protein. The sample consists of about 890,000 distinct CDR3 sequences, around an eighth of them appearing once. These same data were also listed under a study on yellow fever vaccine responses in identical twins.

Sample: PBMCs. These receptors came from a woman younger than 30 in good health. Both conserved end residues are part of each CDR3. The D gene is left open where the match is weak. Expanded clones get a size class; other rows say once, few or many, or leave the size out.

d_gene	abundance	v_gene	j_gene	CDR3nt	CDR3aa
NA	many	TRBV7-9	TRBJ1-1	TGTGCCAGCAGCTTAATAGGGCCCGGGAAGACTGAAGCTTTCTTT	CASSLIGPGKTEAFF
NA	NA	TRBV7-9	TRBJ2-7	TGTGCCAGCAGCTACACAGGTACCTCCTACGAGCAGTACTTC	CASSYTGTSYEQYF
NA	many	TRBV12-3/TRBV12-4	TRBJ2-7	TGTGCCAGCAGTTTAGCGAACACTCCCTACGAGCAGTACTTC	CASSLANTPYEQYF
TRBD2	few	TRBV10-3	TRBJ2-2	TGTGCCATCAGAACCACCGGGGGGGACACCGGGGAGCTGTTTTTT	CAIRTTGGDTGELFF
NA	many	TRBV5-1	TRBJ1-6	TGCGCCAGCAGCTTCGACAGTATTGGAAATTCACCCCTCCACTTT	CASSFDSIGNSPLHF
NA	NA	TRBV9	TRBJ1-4	TGTGCCAGCAGTTCGGGAGCAACTAATGAAAAACTGTTTTTT	CASSSGATNEKLFF
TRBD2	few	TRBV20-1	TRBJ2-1	TGCAGTGCTAGAGATGCAGGGACTACCTCCGATGAGCAGTTCTTC	CSARDAGTTSDEQFF
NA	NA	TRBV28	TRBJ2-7	TGTGCCATCAGCCCAGTGTCTTCCACCTCCTACGAGCAGTACTTC	CAISPVSSTSYEQYF
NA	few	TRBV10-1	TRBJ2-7	TGCGCCAGCAGTGACTCCGGGACCGGCTACGAGCAGTACTTC	CASSDSGTGYEQYF
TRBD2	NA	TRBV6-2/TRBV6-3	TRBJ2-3	TGTGCCAGCAGTTACGAGTCGGGGCTAGCGGGGGTCACAGATACGCAGTATTTT	CASSYESGLAGVTDTQYF
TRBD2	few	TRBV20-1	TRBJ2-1	TGCAGTGCTAGAGATCATACGGGGGGGAAGTACAATGAGCAGTTCTTC	CSARDHTGGKYNEQFF
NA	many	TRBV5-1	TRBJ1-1	TGCGCCAGCAGCTTGGACCAGATGAACACTGAAGCTTTCTTT	CASSLDQMNTEAFF
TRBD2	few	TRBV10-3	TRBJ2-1	TGTGCCATCAGTGGAGTATCGACTAGCGGGGGTTCCTTC	CAISGVSTSGGSF
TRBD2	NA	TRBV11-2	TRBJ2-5	TGTGCCAGCAGCCGCTTTATAGCGGGACAAGAGACCCAGTACTTC	CASSRFIAGQETQYF
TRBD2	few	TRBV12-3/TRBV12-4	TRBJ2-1	TGTGCCAGCAGTTTCACGGGAGGGAGAAGGAATGAGCAGTTCTTC	CASSFTGGRRNEQFF
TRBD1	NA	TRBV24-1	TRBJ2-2	TGTGCCACCAGTGGACGAGGGACAGGGAACGGGGAGCTGTTTTTT	CATSGRGTGNGELFF
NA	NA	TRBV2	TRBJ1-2	TGTGCCAGCAGTGAAGAGTCAGGGCGTAACTATGGCTACACCTTC	CASSEESGRNYGYTF
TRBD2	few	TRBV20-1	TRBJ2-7	TGCAGTGCTAGAGAGGCGGGAGGTCTTCCCTACGAGCAGTACTTC	CSAREAGGLPYEQYF
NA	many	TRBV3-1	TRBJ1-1	TGTGCCAGCAGCCCAAGACAGAAGAACACTGAAGCTTTCTTT	CASSPRQKNTEAFF
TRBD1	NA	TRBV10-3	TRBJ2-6	TGTGCCAACGGACAGGGTGGCTCTGGGGCCAACGTCCTGACTTTC	CANGQGGSGANVLTF
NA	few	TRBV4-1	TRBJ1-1	TGCGCCAGCAGCCAATGGTGGGTAGCTGAAGCTTTCTTT	CASSQWWVAEAFF
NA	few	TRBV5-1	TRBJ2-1	TGCGCCAGCAGCTTGGAGGTCGGCTCCTACAATGAGCAGTTCTTC	CASSLEVGSYNEQFF
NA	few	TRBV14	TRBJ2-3	TGTGCCAGCAGCCAAGATCCCCGACCCGGGGTTACGCAGTATTTT	CASSQDPRPGVTQYF
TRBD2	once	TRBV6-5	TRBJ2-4	TGTGCCAGCAGTTCCAGGGCGGGGGACATTCAGTACTTC	CASSSRAGDIQYF
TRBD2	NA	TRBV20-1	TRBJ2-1	TGCAGTGCTAGCGGGCGGGAGACGTACAATGAGCAGTTCTTC	CSASGRETYNEQFF
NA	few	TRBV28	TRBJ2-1	TGTGCCAGCAGTCTAATTAGGGGGGACAATGAGCAGTTCTTC	CASSLIRGDNEQFF
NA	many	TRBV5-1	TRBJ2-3	TGCGCCAGCAGCTTGTGGGGAAACACCCTAACCTCCACAGATACGCAGTATTTT	CASSLWGNTLTSTDTQYF
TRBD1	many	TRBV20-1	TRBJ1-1	TGCAGTGCTAGAGATTTAATGGGACAGACTTGGAACACTGAAGCTTTCTTT	CSARDLMGQTWNTEAFF
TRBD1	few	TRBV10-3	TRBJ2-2	TGTGCCATCAGCCGACCCCGAGGGGACAGGGGACCCGGGGAGCTGTTTTTT	CAISRPRGDRGPGELFF
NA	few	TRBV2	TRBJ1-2	TGTGCCAGCAAAAGGACGGAAACCTATGGCTACACCTTC	CASKRTETYGYTF
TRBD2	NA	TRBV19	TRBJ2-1	TGTGCCAGTAGTATAGCCATGGGAGGGAATGAGCAGTTCTTC	CASSIAMGGNEQFF
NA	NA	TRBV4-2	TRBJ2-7	TGTGCCAGCAGCCGCACCGGACGGGGGAGTATCGACGAGCAGTACTTC	CASSRTGRGSIDEQYF
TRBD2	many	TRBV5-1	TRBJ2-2	TGCGCCAGCAGCATGCAAGCGGGAGTGGGTAACACCGGGGAGCTGTTTTTT	CASSMQAGVGNTGELFF
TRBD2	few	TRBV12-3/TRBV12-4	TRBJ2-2	TGTGCCAGCACCCCGGCTAGCGGGAATTGGGGAACCGGGGAGCTGTTTTTT	CASTPASGNWGTGELFF
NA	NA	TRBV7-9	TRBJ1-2	TGTGCCAGCAGCTTAGGTTCAGGGTTTGGACCCTATGGCTACACCTTC	CASSLGSGFGPYGYTF
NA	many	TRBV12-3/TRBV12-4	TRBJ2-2	TGTGCCAGCAGTCAGGACGGGGTAATGTACACCGGGGAGCTGTTTTTT	CASSQDGVMYTGELFF
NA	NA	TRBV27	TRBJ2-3	TGTGCCAGCAGTTCGCCCGACAGGCTTGGCACAGATACGCAGTATTTT	CASSSPDRLGTDTQYF
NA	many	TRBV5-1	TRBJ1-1	TGCGCCAGCAGCGGACCTAGCGGGACGCAAAACGGGAACACTGAAGCTTTCTTT	CASSGPSGTQNGNTEAFF
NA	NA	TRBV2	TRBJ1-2	TGTGCCAGCAGTGAAGCGCTTTTAGGGGGTGGCTACACCTTC	CASSEALLGGGYTF
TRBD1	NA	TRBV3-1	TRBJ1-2	TGTGCCAGCAGCCTAGGGACAGAAACTAACTATGGCTACACCTTC	CASSLGTETNYGYTF
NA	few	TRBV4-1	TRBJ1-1	TGCGCCAGCAGCCAAGATCTGAGGGGACGAGACACTGAAGCTTTCTTT	CASSQDLRGRDTEAFF
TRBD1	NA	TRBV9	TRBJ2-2	TGTGCCAGCAGCGTCGTCTCAGGGGGCACTGCCGGGGAGCTGTTTTTT	CASSVVSGGTAGELFF
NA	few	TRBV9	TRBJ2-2	TGTGCCAGCAGCGTAGGGGGGGTCACCGGGGAGCTGTTTTTT	CASSVGGVTGELFF
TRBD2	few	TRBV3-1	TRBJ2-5	TGTGCCAGCAGCCAAGATGTGGGACTAGCGGGAGAGCAAGAGACCCAGTACTTC	CASSQDVGLAGEQETQYF
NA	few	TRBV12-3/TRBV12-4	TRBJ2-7	TGTGCCAGCAGTTTGCGATGGGACATCCGCTCCTACGAGCAGTACTTC	CASSLRWDIRSYEQYF
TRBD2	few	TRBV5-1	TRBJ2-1	TGCGCCAGCAGCTTGGCCGCAGCGGGGACGCGGAATGAGCAGTTCTTC	CASSLAAAGTRNEQFF
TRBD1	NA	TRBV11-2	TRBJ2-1	TGTGCCAGCAGCTCCCACCGGGACAGGGGTAAATACAATGAGCAGTTCTTC	CASSSHRDRGKYNEQFF
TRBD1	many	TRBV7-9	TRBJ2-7	TGTGCCAGCAGCTCCGGGACAGGGGTCGACGAGCAGTACTTC	CASSSGTGVDEQYF
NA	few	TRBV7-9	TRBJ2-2	TGTGCCAGCAGCTCCAGTCGCACCGGGGAGCTGTTTTTT	CASSSSRTGELFF
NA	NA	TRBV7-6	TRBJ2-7	TGTGCCAGCAGCTTAGGTCGGGGAGACCCCTACGAGCAGTACTTC	CASSLGRGDPYEQYF
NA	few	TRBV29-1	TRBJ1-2	TGCAGCGTTGGCGGTGGGAATCCTAACTATGGCTACACCTTC	CSVGGGNPNYGYTF
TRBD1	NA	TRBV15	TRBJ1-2	TGTGCCACCACCCCGAGGGGGGGGGACAGGGGAGTTAACTATGGCTACACCTTC	CATTPRGGDRGVNYGYTF